A selection of T cell receptor beta chains follows, all from one sample in a study of T cells in Graves' hyperthyroidism and ophthalmopathy. TCRdb re-derived calls from the multiplex PCR reads in MiXCR, one entry per CDR3 protein. The sample yields approximately 500,000 distinct CDR3 sequences, roughly 50% seen once. The sequenced sample consisted of peripheral blood or thyroid tissue (not recorded which). Receptors were obtained from a woman between 18 and 29 years old with Graves' hyperthyroidism. The conserved cysteine and the conserved F or W are not part of the CDR3 here.

J | V | length | CDR3
TRBJ1-2 | TRBV20-1 | 13 | SARGGTDIYYGYT
TRBJ2-1 | TRBV7-2 | 10 | ASSPPLGGQF
TRBJ2-1 | TRBV9 | 15 | ASSVDWGSSSYNEQF
TRBJ1-4 | TRBV30 | 13 | AWSMGVATNEKLF
TRBJ2-6 | TRBV7-9 | 13 | ASSWVISGANVLT
TRBJ2-3 | TRBV20-1 | 12 | SARTLHATDTQY
TRBJ2-1 | TRBV7-9 | 12 | ASSLSTSRNEQF
TRBJ2-7 | TRBV5-8 | 15 | ASSPGQGTSFPYEQY
TRBJ2-7 | TRBV19 | 17 | ASSPGLAGARPSSYEQY
. | TRBV7-9 | 12 | ASSAFSGDYEQY
TRBJ1-2 | TRBV6-2/TRBV6-3 | 12 | ASSHPGAHYGYT
TRBJ2-5 | TRBV20-1 | 10 | SARETSGTQY
TRBJ2-7 | TRBV2 | 13 | ASSELAETYNEQY
TRBJ1-1 | TRBV10-3 | 14 | AISDYGKTTNTEAF
TRBJ1-3 | TRBV12-3/TRBV12-4 | 11 | ASSERSGNTIY
TRBJ1-2 | TRBV6-1 | 11 | ASSRQVHYGYT
TRBJ2-6 | TRBV7-8 | 16 | ASSPRTSSRSGANVLT
TRBJ2-1 | TRBV5-1 | 12 | ASSLDRAYNEQF
TRBJ1-2 | TRBV10-3 | 11 | ASGDGTNYGYT
TRBJ1-2 | TRBV14 | 12 | ASSRPGGALGYT
TRBJ1-4 | TRBV7-9 | 13 | ASSFSGIGNEKLF
TRBJ2-1 | TRBV24-1 | 13 | ATSDPRQGSNEQF